A selection of T cell receptor beta chains follows, all from one sample in a study of shared clonotypes between healthy human individuals. The table came from immunoSEQ multiplex PCR; TCRdb's copy has only in-frame clones and leaves some out. Here the sample spans about 2.5 million clones, around 90% being singletons. The specimen was naive CD4+ T cells from PBMCs. These receptors all stem from a man younger than 30 in good health. Some clones in this sample may be carry-over from other donors' samples. Each CDR3 is given with its conserved first and last residue. D genes are given only for firm matches. Clone size, where shown, is once, few, many, or a class for clones that have expanded.

D	J	V	size	CDR3	DNA
TRBD1	TRBJ2-1	TRBV5-1	.	CASSTGQGSSYNEQFF	TGCGCCAGCAGCACTGGACAGGGGAGCTCCTACAATGAGCAGTTCTTC
.	TRBJ2-7	TRBV28	.	CASSSQIYEQYF	TGTGCCAGCAGTTCCCAAATCTACGAGCAGTACTTC
TRBD1	TRBJ1-1	TRBV28	.	CASSSRTGVGTEAFF	TGTGCCAGCAGTTCCAGGACAGGGGTAGGAACTGAAGCTTTCTTT
.	TRBJ2-1	TRBV7-3	.	CASSLSAAYNEQFF	TGTGCCAGCAGCTTATCCGCAGCGTACAATGAGCAGTTCTTC
.	TRBJ2-7	TRBV5-1	.	CASSLAPGVEGYEQYF	TGCGCCAGCAGCTTGGCGCCGGGAGTAGAGGGCTACGAGCAGTACTTC
TRBD2	TRBJ2-3	TRBV14	.	CASSPKTSGIGTDTQYF	TGTGCCAGCAGCCCCAAGACTAGCGGGATTGGGACAGATACGCAGTATTTT
.	TRBJ2-5	TRBV28	once	CASTLSGVETQYF	TGTGCCAGCACCCTATCAGGGGTAGAGACCCAGTACTTC
.	TRBJ1-2	TRBV18	few	CASSPRTSEEGGYTF	TGTGCCAGCTCACCAAGGACGAGTGAGGAAGGTGGCTACACCTTC
.	TRBJ1-1	TRBV25-1	.	CASSEGGVGGTEAFF	TGTGCCAGCAGCGAGGGGGGGGTTGGCGGCACTGAAGCTTTCTTT
.	TRBJ2-2	TRBV7-3	.	CASSLTKNTGELFF	TGTGCCAGCAGCCTAACAAAGAACACCGGGGAGCTGTTTTTT
.	TRBJ2-5	TRBV5-4	.	CASSSTPLPDPVASREQYF	TGTGCCAGCAGCTCAACCCCCCTCCCGGACCCGGTGGCTAGCCGGGAGCAGTACTTC
.	TRBJ2-1	TRBV11-2	.	CASSLETHRSSYNEQFF	TGTGCCAGCAGCTTAGAAACTCACCGTAGCTCCTACAATGAGCAGTTCTTC
.	TRBJ1-5	TRBV21-1	.	CASPIQPQHF	TGTGCCAGTCCCATTCAGCCCCAGCATTTT
.	TRBJ2-3	TRBV7-3	.	CASSLTSGTDTQYF	TGTGCCAGCAGCTTAACCTCTGGCACAGATACGCAGTATTTT
.	TRBJ2-5	TRBV9	.	CASSVVGTSGETQYF	TGTGCCAGCAGCGTAGTAGGGACGAGTGGAGAGACCCAGTACTTC
.	TRBJ2-7	TRBV7-9	.	CASRNAEAVYF	TGTGCCAGCAGAAACGCGGAGGCGGTGTACTTC
.	TRBJ2-5	TRBV11-1	.	CASSLGGVYQETQYF	TGTGCCAGCAGCTTAGGGGGGGTATATCAAGAGACCCAGTACTTC
TRBD1	TRBJ2-1	TRBV5-1	.	CASSPDRGLYNEQFF	TGCGCCAGCAGCCCTGACAGGGGGCTATACAATGAGCAGTTCTTC
TRBD1	TRBJ1-5	TRBV19	.	CASSARQGNQPQHF	TGTGCCAGTAGTGCCCGACAGGGTAATCAGCCCCAGCATTTT
TRBD2	TRBJ2-1	TRBV5-4	.	CASNGAGGGSYNEQFF	TGTGCCAGCAATGGGGCGGGCGGGGGAAGCTACAATGAGCAGTTCTTC
.	TRBJ2-1	TRBV28	.	CASGYYNEQFF	TGTGCCAGCGGATACTACAATGAGCAGTTCTTC
.	TRBJ1-1	TRBV30	few	CAWSVLSDTEAFF	TGTGCCTGGAGTGTACTCTCGGACACTGAAGCTTTCTTT
TRBD2	TRBJ2-5	TRBV6-5	.	CASSINRREVKTQYF	TGTGCCAGCAGTATAAATCGACGGGAGGTAAAGACCCAGTACTTC
.	TRBJ1-1	TRBV2	few	CASSPQANTEAFF	TGTGCCAGCAGTCCCCAGGCGAACACTGAAGCTTTCTTT